The next 10 T cell receptor beta chains were all read from a single sample in a study of lung T cells in sarcoidosis with Löfgren's syndrome. TCRdb called the reads again in MiXCR, with one record for every CDR3 protein. The data contain roughly 63,000 distinct CDR3 sequences, approximately 22% of them singletons. The specimen was CD4+ T cells from PBMCs. Source of these receptors: a human donor with sarcoidosis (Löfgren's syndrome or another form), or a control subject (not recorded which).

This clonotype was seen a few times. The rearrangement uses TRBV14 and TRBJ2-5; 7 bases line up with TRBD2. Trimming removed 0 bases from V and 1 base from J; junction bases left unmatched: 8. The CDR3 has 17 amino acids. CDR1 is SGHDN and CDR2 is FVKESK in the germline V gene. In DNA, the CDR3 is TGTGCCAGCAGCCAAGATCTCGGGGGGATTCGCCAAGAGACCCAGTACTTC. Its protein product is CASSQDLGGIRQETQYF.

This clonotype is judged medium-sized (0.01 to 0.1%). The chain links TRBV6-2 or TRBV6-3 to TRBJ2-7; D ambiguous. The CDR3 contains 13 residues. The germline V gene has CDR1 MNHEY and CDR2 SVGEGT. Deletions cut 8 bases from V and 3 bases from J, with 14 bases between. The CDR3 DNA reads as TGTGCCAGCTCATTAGGCCAGCGCTACGAGCAGTACGTC. Translated: CASSLGQRYEQYV.

This rearrangement joins TRBV4-1 to TRBJ1-3, with D possibly being TRBD1 (5 bases). Germline V gene sequence: CDR1 MGHRA, CDR2 YSYEKL. CDR3 length equals 17 residues. V lost 4 bases and J lost 0, with 16 bases in between. This chain's CDR3 is CASSPNTGTVSGNTIYF. The CDR3 bases are TGCGCCAGCAGCCCTAACACCGGGACTGTCTCTGGAAACACCATATATTTT.

CDR3 DNA sequence: TGTGCCAGCAGTTACAGGGGCCTAGCGGGAGAGGTCGGGGAGCTGTTTTTT. Protein: CASSYRGLAGEVGELFF. The chain is built from TRBV6-6 and TRBJ2-2; TRBD2 aligns across 10 bases. CDR3 size: 17 residues. J gave up 7 bases and V 2 bases, and 10 bases lay outside the gene matches. The V gene's germline CDR1 is MNHNY and CDR2 SVGAGI (reference sequence).

At least ten counts were recorded for this clonotype. The V call is TRBV2, the J call TRBJ2-7; D is possibly TRBD2 (6 bases). Trimming took 7 bases from V and 1 from J, leaving 11 bases between them. CDR3 length: 13 amino acids. From germline, CDR1 is SNHLY and CDR2 FYNNEI. CDR3 in amino acids: CASKIGTSYEQYV. The CDR3 nucleotides read TGTGCCAGCAAAATCGGGACTTCCTACGAGCAGTACGTC.

This clonotype has just one count. A read error may be the cause here, since a much bigger clone is one base away. The chain couples TRBV6-2 or TRBV6-3 to TRBJ1-3; D remains unclear. CDR1 and CDR2 from the germline V gene are MNHEY and SVGEGT. CDR3 size: 15 residues. V was shortened by 2 bases and J by 2 bases, with 10 bases between the two germline ends. CDR3 nucleotide sequence: TGTGCCAGCAGTTACGCGCAGGCTACTGGAAACACCATATATTTT. Protein: CASSYAQATGNTIYF.

The chain carries TRBV24-1 and TRBJ2-5; D perhaps matches TRBD1 (7 bases). The germline V and J ends were trimmed by 6 bases and 0 bases, with 13 bases remaining between them. CDR3 length: 15 residues. Germline CDR1 KGHDR, CDR2 SFDVKD. CDR3 coding DNA: TGTGCCACCAGTCAAGGGGGGACAGACCAAGAGACCCAGTACTTC. This translates into CATSQGGTDQETQYF.

In this sample, this clonotype turned up a few times. The rearrangement joins TRBV12-3 or TRBV12-4 to TRBJ2-3, with 8 bases aligning to TRBD2. The CDR3 is made up of 15 amino acids. Trimming removed 2 bases from V and 3 bases from J; junction bases left unmatched: 4. The CDR3 reads CASSLSSGGTDTQYF. CDR3 bases: TGTGCCAGCAGTTTAAGCAGCGGGGGAACAGATACGCAGTATTTT.

This clonotype was recorded once. A junction end diverges from the germline sequence, so it may reflect a read error. The chain recombines TRBV12-3 or TRBV12-4 with TRBJ2-6; TRBD1 agrees at 10 bases. There are 17 residues in the CDR3. CDR3 nucleotides: TGTGCCGGCAGCCCAGACAGGGGGCGTCTGAGGGCCAACGTCCTGACTTTC. Its translation: CAGSPDRGRLRANVLTF.

A word on this clonotype: Likely a read error: the CDR3 ends without its conserved phenylalanine or tryptophan. This sequence joins TRBV7-2 and TRBJ2-1, with D unclear. Trimming left V 1 base short and J 7 bases short, with 14 bases between. Germline V gene lookup returns CDR1 SGHTA and CDR2 FQGNSA. The CDR3 runs to 15 residues. The CDR3 loop is CASSLGGAGRNEQFL. CDR3 nucleotide sequence: TGTGCCAGCAGCTTAGGTGGAGCCGGACGAAATGAGCAGTTCCTC.